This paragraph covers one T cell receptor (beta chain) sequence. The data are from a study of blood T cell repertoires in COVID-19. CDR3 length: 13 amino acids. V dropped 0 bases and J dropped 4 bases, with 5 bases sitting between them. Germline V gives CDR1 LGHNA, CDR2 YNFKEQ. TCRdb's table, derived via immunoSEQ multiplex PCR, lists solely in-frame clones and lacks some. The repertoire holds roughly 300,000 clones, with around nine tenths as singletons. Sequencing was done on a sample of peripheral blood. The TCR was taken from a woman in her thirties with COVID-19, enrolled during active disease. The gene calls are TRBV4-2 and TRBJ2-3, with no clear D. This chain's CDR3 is CASSQDSSDTQYF. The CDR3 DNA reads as TGTGCCAGCAGCCAAGATAGTTCAGATACGCAGTATTTT.